This TCR beta chain was sequenced in a study of T-cell memory formation after mild COVID-19. MiXCR, applied by TCRdb to the 5' RACE reads, yields one record per CDR3 protein. The sample lists just over 200,000 distinct CDR3 sequences; 9.5% to 10% were seen once. Study-level findings and limits: The second-wave clones peaking on day 37 were not confirmed as SARS-CoV-2-specific. Among clones contracting day 15 to 85, CD4/CD8 was balanced, whereas later expanders leaned CD4+.

This clonotype was counted ten times or more. The antigen remains unidentified. This CDR3 has 16 residues. CDR1 is SGHRS and CDR2 is YFSETQ in the germline V gene. Trimming at V came to 0 bases and at J to 3 bases, leaving 7 bases not matched to a gene. The chain links TRBV5-1 to TRBJ2-3, with 7 bases lining up with TRBD1. Sequences were obtained from PBMCs or a T cell subset sorted from them (not recorded which). The receptor's source is a man between 18 and 29 years old who had mild COVID-19 (a few samples of this study predate the infection). Cell type and time point are not known. CDR3 protein: CASSLGVGQPTDTQYF. The CDR3 DNA follows: TGCGCCAGCAGCTTGGGAGTGGGACAGCCTACAGATACGCAGTATTTT.